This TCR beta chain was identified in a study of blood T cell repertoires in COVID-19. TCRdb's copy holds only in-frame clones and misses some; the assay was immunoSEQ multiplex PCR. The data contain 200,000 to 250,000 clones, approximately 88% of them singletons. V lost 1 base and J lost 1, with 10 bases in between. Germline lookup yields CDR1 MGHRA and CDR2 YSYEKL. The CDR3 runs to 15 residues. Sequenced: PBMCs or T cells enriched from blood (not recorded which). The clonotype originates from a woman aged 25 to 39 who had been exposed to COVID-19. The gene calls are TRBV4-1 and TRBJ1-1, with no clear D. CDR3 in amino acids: CASSQGVWRNTEAFF. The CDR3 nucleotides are TGCGCCAGCAGCCAAGGAGTGTGGAGGAACACTGAAGCTTTCTTT.